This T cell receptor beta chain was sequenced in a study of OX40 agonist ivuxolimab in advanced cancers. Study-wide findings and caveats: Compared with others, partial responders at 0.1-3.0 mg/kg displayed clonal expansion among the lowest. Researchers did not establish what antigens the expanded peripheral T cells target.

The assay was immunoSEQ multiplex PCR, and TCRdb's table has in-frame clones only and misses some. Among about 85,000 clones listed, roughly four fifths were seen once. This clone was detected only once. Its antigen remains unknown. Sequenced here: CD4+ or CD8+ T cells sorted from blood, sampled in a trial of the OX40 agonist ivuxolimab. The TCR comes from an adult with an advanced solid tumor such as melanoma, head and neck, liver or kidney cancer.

The CDR3 DNA is TGTGCCAGCAGTTCCAATTACGAGCAGTACTTC. It codes for CASSSNYEQYF. The chain is built from TRBV28 and TRBJ2-7, with D unresolved. The V end lost 4 bases, the J end lost 4 bases, and 5 bases lay between the germline ends. The V gene's germline CDR1 is MDHEN and CDR2 SYDVKM. The CDR3 totals 11 residues.